This record concerns one TCR beta chain sequence. Its antigen remains unknown. The CDR3 is 15 amino acids. The germline gives CDR1 MNHEY, CDR2 SVGEGT. Trimming took 2 bases from V and 1 from J, leaving 11 bases between them. The data are from a study of T cell repertoires in cytomegalovirus infection. For the study at large: Public TCR beta signatures indicated both CMV infection and matching HLA type.

TCRdb independently ran MiXCR on the reads; one entry per CDR3 protein. The sample lists some 920,000 distinct CDR3 sequences; approximately 33% were seen once. Study results and limitations: CMV-specific TCR beta clonotypes restricted by HLA-C dominated the ex vivo response.

The TCR comes from a human donor in good health (CMV status not recorded). Some clones in this sample may be carry-over from other donors' samples. The chain has TRBV6-2 or TRBV6-3 and TRBJ1-1, with D perhaps TRBD1 (6 bases). The input for sequencing was cultured CD8+ T cells from PBMCs, taken from culture after CMV antigen stimulation. The chain's CDR3 is CASSYMIRGNTEAFF. As DNA, the CDR3 is TGTGCCAGCAGTTACATGATCAGGGGGAACACTGAAGCTTTCTTT.